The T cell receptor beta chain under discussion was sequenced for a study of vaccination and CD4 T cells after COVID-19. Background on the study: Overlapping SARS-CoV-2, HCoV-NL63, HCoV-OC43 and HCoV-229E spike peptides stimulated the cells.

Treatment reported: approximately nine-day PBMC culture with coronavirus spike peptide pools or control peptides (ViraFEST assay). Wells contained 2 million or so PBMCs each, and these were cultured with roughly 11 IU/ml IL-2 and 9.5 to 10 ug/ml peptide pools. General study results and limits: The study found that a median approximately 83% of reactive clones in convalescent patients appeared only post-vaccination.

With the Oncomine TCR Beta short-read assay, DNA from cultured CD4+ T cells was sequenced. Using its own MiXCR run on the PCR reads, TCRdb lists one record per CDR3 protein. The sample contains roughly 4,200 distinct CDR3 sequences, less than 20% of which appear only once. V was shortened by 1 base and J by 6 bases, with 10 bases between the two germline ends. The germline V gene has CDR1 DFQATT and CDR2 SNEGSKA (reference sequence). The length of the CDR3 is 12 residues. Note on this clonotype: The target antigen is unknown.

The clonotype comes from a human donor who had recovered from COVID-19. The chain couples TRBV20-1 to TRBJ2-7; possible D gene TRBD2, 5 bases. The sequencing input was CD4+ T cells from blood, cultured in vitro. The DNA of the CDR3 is TGCAGTGCTAGAGGACTATTGGGCGAGCAGTACTTC. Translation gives CSARGLLGEQYF.